These 30 T cell receptor beta chains were sequenced from one sample in a study (dated by TCRdb to the mid-2010s). The library was produced with 5' RACE. Sequencing was carried out with an Illumina MiSeq. TCRdb reworked the public reads: Q25 trimming with fastp, MiXCR clone assembly, productive beta chains retained. Duplicate CDR3 protein sequences are folded into a single record with the most common DNA and genes. The sample has 10,000 to 14,000 distinct CDR3 sequences on record, roughly half of them singletons. The ten largest clones capture under 15% of the sample. Sequences were obtained from tumor-infiltrating naive CD4+ T cells sorted from the breast tumor. The cell subset or site label, as the study defines it: naive CD4+ T cells, CD4+CD45RA+CD25-. The receptor set was obtained from a female donor with breast cancer.

The chain uses TRBV30 and TRBJ2-7, with 9 bases lining up with TRBD1. CDR3 length: 15 amino acids. Germline values: CDR1 GTSNPN, CDR2 SVGIG (reference sequence). V was pared by 7 bases and J by 1 base, with 11 bases of the junction left unmatched. The DNA of the CDR3 is TGTGCCTTAGAACCCCGGACAGGGGCATCCTACGAGCAGTACTTC. Residues: CALEPRTGASYEQYF.

This clonotype has a handful of counts. The chain has TRBV12-3 or TRBV12-4 and TRBJ2-3; TRBD2 matches 8 bases. The CDR3 has 12 residues. The junction had 5 bases not matched to a gene; V was cut back by 7 bases and J by 8 bases. The DNA of the CDR3 is TGTGCCAGCATCACCGGGGGGGTTACGCAGTATTTT. Its protein is CASITGGVTQYF.

The table lists this clonotype with a few counts. V gene TRBV4-2 combines with J gene TRBJ2-1; 11 bases match TRBD2. The junction had 10 bases not matched to a gene; V was cut back by 3 bases and J by 12 bases. The CDR3 is 15 residues long. The germline CDR1 and CDR2 sequences are LGHNA and YNFKEQ. The CDR3 reads CASSHPSGRSGGQFF. The CDR3 nucleotides are TGTGCCAGCAGCCATCCTAGCGGGAGGTCGGGGGGGCAGTTCTTC.

By its share, this clonotype is hyperexpanded. The V call is TRBV12-3 or TRBV12-4, the J call TRBJ1-2; TRBD1 might be the D (6 bases). CDR3 length: 13 residues. V was shortened by 3 bases and J by 7 bases, with 12 bases between the two germline ends. The CDR3 region is CASSFRTELGYTF. The CDR3 nucleotides are TGTGCCAGCAGTTTCCGGACAGAACTTGGCTACACCTTC.

In its sample, this clonotype was seen a few times. The chain joins TRBV6-5 to TRBJ2-7; D is possibly TRBD2 (5 bases). This CDR3 contains 15 residues. Germline V gene sequence: CDR1 MNHEY, CDR2 SVGAGI. The germline V and J ends were trimmed by 2 bases and 7 bases, with 18 bases remaining between them. The CDR3 region is CASSYGFGGPGEQYF. The CDR3 DNA reads TGTGCCAGCAGTTACGGGTTCGGCGGACCGGGGGAGCAGTACTTC.

This clonotype was seen a few times. V and J are TRBV12-3 or TRBV12-4 and TRBJ2-1; no definite D call. The CDR3 loop spans 12 amino acids. V was trimmed by 6 bases and J by 5 bases, leaving 8 bases between them. The CDR3 region has the DNA TGTGCCAGCAGCCGGAGCAACAATGAGCAGTTCTTC. This codes for CASSRSNNEQFF.

The chain couples TRBV28 to TRBJ2-5; D may correspond to TRBD1 or TRBD2 (5 bases each). The CDR3 is 15 residues long. Germline CDR1 MDHEN, CDR2 SYDVKM. V lost 2 bases, J lost 3 bases, and 13 bases lay in between. The CDR3 reads CASSLTGTAEETQYF. The CDR3 region has the DNA TGTGCCAGCAGTTTAACGGGGACGGCCGAAGAGACCCAGTACTTC.

The sample holds a few counts of this clonotype. This rearrangement joins TRBV28 to TRBJ2-1; 8 bases map to TRBD1. The germline CDR1 and CDR2 sequences are MDHEN and SYDVKM. CDR3 length: 15 amino acids. J gave up 8 bases and V 4 bases, and 10 bases lay outside the gene matches. CDR3 sequence reads: CASSSGTGQGDEQFF. The CDR3 DNA sequence: TGTGCCAGCAGTTCCGGGACAGGCCAAGGGGATGAGCAGTTCTTC.

The J gene is TRBJ2-5, the V gene TRBV20-1, with unresolved D. Germline CDR1 DFQATT, CDR2 SNEGSKA (reference sequence). Trimming removed 6 bases at V and 0 bases at J, with 14 bases between. The CDR3 totals 14 residues. This chain's CDR3 is CSASPLGYQETQYF. CDR3 coding DNA: TGCAGTGCCAGCCCTCTGGGCTACCAAGAGACCCAGTACTTC.

V gene TRBV6-6 combines with J gene TRBJ1-4; unclear D gene. The V end was cut by 2 bases, the J end by 5 bases, with 9 bases between. Germline values: CDR1 MNHNY, CDR2 SVGAGI (reference sequence). The CDR3 sequence is 14 residues long. CDR3 loop: CASSYPLTNEKLFF. DNA of the CDR3: TGTGCCAGCAGTTACCCCCTGACAAATGAAAAACTGTTTTTT.

This chain connects TRBV18 to TRBJ1-3; tentative D call: TRBD1 (5 bases). Germline-derived CDR1 and CDR2 are KGHSH and LQKENI. Deletions cut 6 bases from V and 6 bases from J, with 12 bases between. The CDR3 is 13 amino acids. This CDR3 is CASSLTQENTIYF. As DNA, the CDR3 is TGTGCCAGCTCCCTGACACAGGAAAACACCATATATTTT.

The genes are TRBV29-1 and TRBJ1-1; tentatively, D is TRBD1 (6 bases). The CDR3 sequence is 12 residues long. Deletions cut 8 bases from V and 6 bases from J, with 16 bases between. Germline V gives CDR1 SQVTM, CDR2 ANQGSEA. The CDR3 is CSHLGAQSEAFF. In DNA, the CDR3 is TGCAGCCACTTGGGGGCCCAGTCTGAAGCTTTCTTT.

V is TRBV4-2 and J is TRBJ1-6, with D unresolved. Trimming pared 1 base from V and 8 bases from J, leaving 9 bases between. This CDR3 has 14 amino acids. Germline V gene sequence: CDR1 LGHNA, CDR2 YNFKEQ. The CDR3 nucleotides are TGTGCCAGCAGCCAAGCAGGCCCCGATTCACCCCTCCACTTT. Its protein is CASSQAGPDSPLHF.

The V call is TRBV29-1, the J call TRBJ2-5, with 9 bases lining up with TRBD2. The CDR3 sequence is 16 residues long. After removal of 7 bases from V and 0 bases from J, the junction contained 12 bases not matched to a gene. Germline lookup yields CDR1 SQVTM and CDR2 ANQGSEA. CDR3 sequence reads: CSGDSGRGGYQETQYF. The CDR3 coding sequence is TGCAGCGGAGATAGCGGGAGAGGGGGGTACCAAGAGACCCAGTACTTC. The full variable domain, completed using reference TRBV29-1 and TRBJ2-5, is SAVISQKPSRDICQRGTSLTIQCQVDSQVTMMFWYRQQPGQSLTLIATANQGSEATYESGFVIDKFPISRPNLTFSTLTVSNMSPEDSSIYLCSGDSGRGGYQETQYFGPGTRLLVL.

The chain joins TRBV10-3 to TRBJ1-5; TRBD1 is a possible D gene (6 bases). Germline V lookup: CDR1 ENHRY, CDR2 SYGVKD. V lost 0 bases, J lost 7 bases, and 10 bases lay in between. The CDR3 totals 14 residues. CDR3 residues: CAISESPGDQPQHF. The CDR3 DNA reads as TGTGCCATCAGTGAGTCTCCAGGGGACCAGCCCCAGCATTTT.

This clonotype was observed a few times. This sequence joins TRBV4-3 and TRBJ2-7; D not certain. The CDR3 consists of 13 residues. In germline, CDR1 is LGHNA, CDR2 YSLEER. V shed 1 base and J shed 3 bases, with 7 bases lying between them. This CDR3 is CASSQGLIYEQYF. CDR3 in DNA: TGCGCCAGCAGCCAAGGACTCATCTACGAGCAGTACTTC.

The rearrangement uses TRBV20-1 and TRBJ2-7; TRBD2 agrees at 7 bases. With 0 bases clipped from V and 6 bases from J, the junction kept 11 bases outside the gene matches. Per germline, CDR1 DFQATT and CDR2 SNEGSKA (reference sequence). This CDR3 contains 15 residues. This chain's CDR3 is CSARDGTNGSSEQYF. Written as DNA, the CDR3 is TGCAGTGCTAGAGATGGGACTAACGGGAGTTCCGAGCAGTACTTC.

This chain joins TRBV20-1 and TRBJ1-5, with 9 bases lining up with TRBD1. Germline CDR1 and CDR2: DFQATT and SNEGSKA (reference sequence). V lost 5 bases to trimming and J lost 6 bases; unmatched junction nucleotides: 14. This CDR3 has 16 residues. For the CDR3, the DNA is TGCAGTGCTCGCGAGGGTGGGACAGGGTATTTTCAGCCCCAGCATTTT. This translates into CSAREGGTGYFQPQHF.

The J gene is TRBJ2-1, the V gene TRBV20-1, with D uncertain. Germline CDR1 and CDR2: DFQATT and SNEGSKA (reference sequence). The V end lost 7 bases, the J end lost 12 bases, and 13 bases lay between the germline ends. The CDR3 runs 10 residues. CDR3 in amino acids: CSVPRLGQFF. The CDR3 DNA follows: TGCAGTGTCCCGCGACTGGGGCAGTTCTTC.

This chain connects TRBV11-2 to TRBJ2-1; maybe TRBD1 (5 bases). The V gene lost 5 bases and the J gene lost 0 bases, with 11 bases spanning the gap. Germline lookup yields CDR1 SGHAT and CDR2 FQNNGV. The CDR3 totals 15 residues. The CDR3 DNA reads TGTGCCAGCAGCCCAGGGTCCTTCTCCTACAATGAGCAGTTCTTC. It encodes CASSPGSFSYNEQFF.

DNA of the CDR3: TGCAGCGTTGAACTCCGGGACACGAAGGACTATGGCTACACCTTC. Amino acid sequence: CSVELRDTKDYGYTF. J is TRBJ1-2 and V is TRBV29-1; tentative D call: TRBD1 (6 bases). Germline lookup yields CDR1 SQVTM and CDR2 ANQGSEA. V was cut by 2 bases and J by 3 bases, with 16 bases left in between. CDR3 length equals 15 residues.

The chain carries TRBV12-3 or TRBV12-4 and TRBJ2-3; D perhaps matches TRBD1 (6 bases). The CDR3 extends over 14 amino acids. The V end lost 1 base, the J end lost 4 bases, and 9 bases lay between the germline ends. The CDR3 region is CASSLGQVADTQYF. The CDR3 DNA reads TGTGCCAGCAGTTTAGGACAGGTTGCAGATACGCAGTATTTT.

This clonotype was counted between two and nine times. The V and J genes are TRBV6-7 and TRBJ1-5; no firm D call. TRBV6-7 is noted as an ORF with a role that remains uncertain. This CDR3 is 14 amino acids long. V was clipped by 6 bases and J by 6 bases, with 15 bases between them. The CDR3, as DNA: TGTGCCAGCAGCGTAACTCTAGTGGGTCAGCCCCAGCATTTT. Its translation is CASSVTLVGQPQHF.

This clonotype was observed a few times. The chain uses TRBV27 and TRBJ1-2; 12 positions match TRBD1. Germline V gene sequence: CDR1 MNHEY, CDR2 SMNVEV (reference sequence). J lost 8 bases, V lost 3 bases, and 10 bases had no gene match. The CDR3 length is 16 residues. CDR3 in amino acids: CASSFLPGQGARGYTF. In DNA, the CDR3 is TGTGCCAGCAGTTTTCTCCCGGGACAGGGGGCGAGGGGCTACACCTTC.

This rearrangement joins TRBV20-1 to TRBJ2-3; 9 bases are a match to TRBD2. Germline assignment: CDR1 DFQATT and CDR2 SNEGSKA (reference sequence). V trimming: 5 bases; J trimming: 6 bases; junction bases outside the gene matches: 9. The CDR3 runs 14 residues. For the CDR3, the DNA is TGCAGTGCTCGCCCGGGACTAGCTGGTGATACGCAGTATTTT. This codes for CSARPGLAGDTQYF.

The J gene is TRBJ2-5, the V gene TRBV20-1, with 7 bases fitting TRBD2. Unmatched junction bases numbered 7, after V lost 3 bases and J lost 0 bases. This CDR3 has 15 residues. Germline V gives CDR1 DFQATT, CDR2 SNEGSKA (reference sequence). DNA of the CDR3: TGCAGTGCTAGGGGCGCGGGGGAGTACCAAGAGACCCAGTACTTC. Amino acid sequence: CSARGAGEYQETQYF.

This clonotype was detected a few times. V and J are TRBV27 and TRBJ1-2; D perhaps matches TRBD1 (6 bases). The germline V gene encodes CDR1 MNHEY and CDR2 SMNVEV (reference sequence). The V end lost 6 bases, the J end lost 8 bases, and 19 bases lay between the germline ends. This CDR3 is 14 amino acids long. As DNA, the CDR3 is TGTGCCAGCAGCCGCGAAACAGGGACGAGGGGCTACACCTTC. It specifies CASSRETGTRGYTF.

The gene calls are TRBV7-2 and TRBJ1-3, with D possibly matching TRBD1 (6 bases). Per germline, CDR1 SGHTA and CDR2 FQGNSA. This CDR3 is 16 amino acids long. V was cut by 4 bases and J by 4 bases, with 17 bases left in between. The CDR3 DNA sequence: TGTGCCAGCAGCTCCCCCGGGAGGGGGTTAGGAAACACCATATATTTT. Translation: CASSSPGRGLGNTIYF. Using reference TRBV7-2 and TRBJ1-3 for the parts outside the CDR3, the full variable domain is GAGVSQSPSNKVTEKGKDVELRCDPISGHTALYWYRQSLGQGLEFLIYFQGNSAPDKSGLPSDRFSAERTGGSVSTLTIQRTQQEDSAVYLCASSSPGRGLGNTIYFGEGSWLTVV.

This clonotype was seen a single time. This chain links TRBV7-2 with TRBJ2-1; D may correspond to TRBD1 or TRBD2 (5 bases each). The CDR3 is made up of 15 amino acids. Deletions cut 2 bases from V and 2 bases from J, with 10 bases between. Germline CDR1 is SGHTA and CDR2 is FQGNSA. The CDR3 nucleotides read TGTGCCAGCAGCTTACGGGACCCCGCCTACAATGAGCAGTTCTTC. It codes for CASSLRDPAYNEQFF.

This clonotype was detected once. The chain has TRBV4-3 and TRBJ2-1; D is ambiguous. V was shortened by 4 bases and J by 0 bases, with 7 bases between the two germline ends. Looked up from germline, CDR1 is LGHNA and CDR2 is YSLEER. The CDR3 loop spans 14 amino acids. CDR3 in DNA: TGCGCCAGCAGCCCTATTGGCTCCTACAATGAGCAGTTCTTC. It encodes CASSPIGSYNEQFF.